The rows below give T cell receptor beta chains drawn from one sample of a study of PD-L1 blockade in urothelial cancer. Using immunoSEQ multiplex PCR, the repertoire was profiled, and TCRdb retains in-frame clones only, with some absent. The data contain 25,000 to 35,000 clones, 87% of them singletons. The sample in question was PBMCs, obtained around atezolizumab (anti-PD-L1) treatment. These TCRs come from a man aged 50-60 years with urothelial cancer. Each CDR3 is given with its conserved first and last residue. A D gene is named only where the DNA matches it firmly. Some rows have no size entry. The others give once, few or many, or a class for an expanded clone.

clone size | D gene | J gene | V gene | CDR3 protein | CDR3 DNA
- | - | TRBJ2-2 | TRBV5-1 | CASSPKRTGELFF | TGCGCCAGCAGCCCTAAGCGAACCGGGGAGCTGTTTTTT
- | TRBD1 | TRBJ1-2 | TRBV28 | CASSTGQVGGYTF | TGTGCCAGCAGTACGGGACAGGTCGGCGGCTACACCTTC
- | TRBD1 | TRBJ2-3 | TRBV5-1 | CASSKTTGTGQGAQYF | TGCGCCAGCAGTAAGACAACCGGGACAGGGCAAGGTGCGCAGTATTTT
- | - | TRBJ2-7 | TRBV9 | CASSVSRDSTYEQYF | TGTGCCAGCAGCGTCAGCCGGGACTCCACATACGAGCAGTACTTC
- | TRBD1 | TRBJ1-3 | TRBV6-1 | CASSASGTGGGNTIYF | TGTGCCAGCAGTGCTTCCGGGACAGGGGGCGGAAACACCATATATTTT
- | TRBD1 | TRBJ2-7 | TRBV5-4 | CASSSGPGQGSGEQYF | TGTGCCAGCAGCTCTGGCCCGGGACAGGGTTCGGGCGAGCAGTACTTC
once | - | TRBJ1-1 | TRBV15 | CATSIHLNTEAFF | TGTGCCACCAGCATACACCTGAACACTGAAGCTTTCTTT
- | - | TRBJ2-1 | TRBV28 | CASSLFDWSRYNEQFF | TGTGCCAGCAGTTTATTCGACTGGAGTCGTTACAATGAGCAGTTCTTC
- | - | TRBJ2-5 | TRBV2 | CASSPTRVVETQYF | TGTGCCAGCAGCCCGACGAGGGTAGTGGAGACCCAGTACTTC
once | TRBD1 | TRBJ2-7 | TRBV9 | CASSVGTGGGYEQYF | TGTGCCAGCAGCGTAGGGACAGGGGGCGGGTACGAGCAGTACTTC
- | TRBD2 | TRBJ2-2 | TRBV2 | CASSEVLAGARGTGELFF | TGTGCCAGCAGTGAAGTGCTAGCGGGGGCCAGGGGCACCGGGGAGCTGTTTTTT
- | TRBD1 | TRBJ1-2 | TRBV11-2 | CASSLVGQGANGYTF | TGTGCCAGCAGCTTAGTGGGACAGGGGGCGAATGGCTACACCTTC
- | TRBD1 | TRBJ1-2 | TRBV28 | CASSRTGTDGYTF | TGTGCCAGCAGTCGTACCGGGACAGATGGCTACACCTTC
- | - | TRBJ2-7 | TRBV28 | CASSLDSPYEQYF | TGTGCCAGCAGTTTGGACAGCCCCTACGAGCAGTACTTC
- | - | TRBJ2-7 | TRBV30 | CAWRAPGAGYEQYF | TGTGCCTGGAGAGCGCCAGGGGCTGGGTACGAGCAGTACTTC
once | - | TRBJ1-2 | TRBV30 | CAWSVSGFGYTF | TGTGCCTGGAGTGTGTCAGGATTTGGCTACACCTTC
- | TRBD1 | TRBJ2-7 | TRBV29-1 | CSVEGRDSNSYEQYF | TGCAGCGTTGAAGGCCGGGACAGCAATTCCTACGAGCAGTACTTC
- | TRBD2 | TRBJ2-2 | TRBV30 | CAWSRLAGAGELFF | TGTGCCTGGAGTCGACTAGCGGGAGCCGGGGAGCTGTTTTTT
- | TRBD2 | TRBJ2-5 | TRBV5-6 | CASSVGTSGGALGETQYF | TGTGCCAGCAGCGTAGGGACTAGCGGGGGGGCTTTGGGGGAGACCCAGTACTTC
- | TRBD1 | TRBJ1-4 | TRBV25-1 | CARRPGQGIFCEKLFF | TGTGCCAGGCGACCGGGACAGGGGATATTTTGTGAAAAACTGTTTTTT
- | TRBD1 | TRBJ2-6 | TRBV30 | CAWTRTGLSGANVLTF | TGTGCCTGGACCCGGACAGGGTTGTCTGGGGCCAACGTCCTGACTTTC
- | - | TRBJ2-7 | TRBV27 | CATHSGFSYEQYF | TGTGCCACTCACAGCGGGTTCTCCTACGAGCAGTACTTC
- | TRBD1 | TRBJ2-6 | TRBV5-1 | CASSNPTGAGANVLTF | TGCGCCAGCAGCAATCCGACAGGGGCTGGGGCCAACGTCCTGACTTTC
- | - | TRBJ2-3 | TRBV7-9 | CASSRGTAGTDTQYF | TGTGCCAGCAGCCGGGGGACAGCTGGCACAGATACGCAGTATTTT
- | TRBD1 | TRBJ1-3 | TRBV5-1 | CASSLGDRGYSGNTIYF | TGCGCCAGCAGCTTGGGGGACAGGGGATACTCTGGAAACACCATATATTTT
- | TRBD2 | TRBJ2-5 | TRBV7-7 | CASSLAEASGRETQYF | TGTGCCAGCAGCTTAGCGGAGGCTAGCGGGAGGGAGACCCAGTACTTC
- | TRBD2 | TRBJ2-2 | TRBV19 | CASSIERLAGGSAGELFF | TGTGCCAGTAGTATAGAAAGGCTAGCGGGAGGATCGGCCGGGGAGCTGTTTTTT
once | TRBD1 | TRBJ2-5 | TRBV15 | CATSRGQGGKTQYF | TGTGCCACCAGCAGAGGACAGGGCGGAAAGACCCAGTACTTC
- | - | TRBJ1-2 | TRBV19 | CASSSRQGSYYGYTF | TGTGCCAGTAGTTCCCGGCAGGGATCTTACTATGGCTACACCTTC
- | - | TRBJ2-6 | TRBV25-1 | CASSPSGANVLTF | TGTGCCAGCAGCCCTTCTGGGGCCAACGTCCTGACTTTC
- | - | TRBJ1-3 | TRBV30 | CAWSVSRSRNTIYF | TGTGCCTGGAGTGTATCCCGGAGCAGAAACACCATATATTTT
once | TRBD1 | TRBJ2-7 | TRBV7-2 | CASSRPDRGDEQYF | TGTGCCAGCAGCCGTCCCGACAGGGGGGACGAGCAGTACTTC
- | - | TRBJ1-3 | TRBV6-6 | CASSPPRSIGNTIYF | TGTGCCAGCAGCCCGCCCCGGTCGATTGGAAACACCATATATTTT
- | TRBD2 | TRBJ2-1 | TRBV7-7 | CASQPGLGYNEQFF | TGTGCCAGCCAGCCGGGACTAGGGTACAATGAGCAGTTCTTC
- | TRBD2 | TRBJ2-7 | TRBV27 | CASSGLAGSYEQYF | TGTGCCAGCAGTGGACTAGCGGGCTCCTACGAGCAGTACTTC
- | - | TRBJ1-3 | TRBV11-2 | CASSLGGLSGNTIYF | TGTGCCAGCAGCTTAGGAGGGCTCTCTGGAAACACCATATATTTT
- | TRBD2 | TRBJ2-2 | TRBV19 | CASSQSLAGATGELFF | TGTGCCAGTAGTCAATCACTAGCGGGAGCTACCGGGGAGCTGTTTTTT
- | - | TRBJ2-7 | TRBV7-2 | CASSPPLTYEQYF | TGTGCCAGCAGTCCACCACTCACCTACGAGCAGTACTTC
- | - | TRBJ2-3 | TRBV10-2 | CASFYTDTQYF | TGCGCCAGCTTCTACACAGATACGCAGTATTTT